The 19 T cell receptor beta chains reported below all come from one sample, sequenced in a study of T-cell reconstitution after alpha-beta-depleted transplantation in children. Preparation of the TCRbeta library involved a method that used unique molecular identifiers. TCRdb re-analysed the PCR reads in MiXCR, keeping a single row per CDR3 protein. The sample includes roughly 220,000 distinct CDR3 sequences, roughly a tenth of them seen just once. The specimen was PBMCs from the stem cell graft donor, collected from the stem cell graft. These receptor sequences come from a human donor who donated a stem cell graft to a child with SCID.

This clonotype has a count of ten or more. V is TRBV7-3 and J is TRBJ1-1; the D gene is possibly TRBD1 (5 bases). Trimming removed 2 bases from V and 0 bases from J, with 16 bases in between. Germline V gives CDR1 SGHTA, CDR2 FQGTGA. CDR3 length equals 17 residues. The CDR3 reads CASSLHGGSLVNTEAFF. The CDR3 coding sequence is TGTGCCAGCAGCTTACACGGGGGGAGTCTGGTGAACACTGAAGCTTTCTTT.

This clonotype was recorded many times. The V and J genes are TRBV5-1 and TRBJ2-7; D gene ambiguous. Trimming removed 7 bases from V and 2 bases from J, with 10 bases in between. CDR1 and CDR2 from the germline V gene are SGHRS and YFSETQ. The CDR3 is made up of 12 amino acids. CDR3 sequence: CASSTPTYEQYF. CDR3 DNA: TGCGCCAGCTCCACCCCCACCTACGAGCAGTACTTC. Full variable domain (outside the CDR3, taken from reference TRBV5-1 and TRBJ2-7): KAGVTQTPRYLIKTRGQQVTLSCSPISGHRSVSWYQQTPGQGLQFLFEYFSETQRNKGNFPGRFSGRQFSNSRSEMNVSTLELGDSALYLCASSTPTYEQYFGPGTRLTVT.

At least ten counts were recorded for this clonotype. V and J are TRBV29-1 and TRBJ2-1; no firm D call. Trimming removed 7 bases from V and 0 bases from J, with 13 bases in between. The CDR3 has 14 amino acids. Germline V gene sequence: CDR1 SQVTM, CDR2 ANQGSEA. CDR3 protein: CSGVDGDSYNEQFF. In DNA, the CDR3 is TGCAGCGGGGTGGACGGAGACTCCTACAATGAGCAGTTCTTC.

This clonotype was observed many times. V is TRBV20-1 and J is TRBJ2-5, with D maybe TRBD2 (6 bases). The CDR3 extends over 13 amino acids. Trimming took off 5 bases at V and 2 bases at J, with 12 bases between the two ends. Germline lookup yields CDR1 DFQATT and CDR2 SNEGSKA (reference sequence). The DNA for the CDR3 is TGCAGTGCTTCCCGGGGGACGCAAGAGACCCAGTACTTC. Residues: CSASRGTQETQYF.

The V call is TRBV18, the J call TRBJ1-4; D not resolved. The CDR3 is 15 residues long. Trimming pared 2 bases from V and 8 bases from J, leaving 15 bases between. Per germline, CDR1 KGHSH and CDR2 LQKENI. For the CDR3, the DNA is TGTGCCAGCTCACCAGAAAATCTAGCAGGAGAAAAACTGTTTTTT. Protein sequence: CASSPENLAGEKLFF.

This clonotype has ten or more counts. V and J are TRBV5-1 and TRBJ1-5, with D possibly TRBD1 on 6 matching bases. Trimming cost V 4 bases and J 4 bases, with 12 bases left between them. The germline gives CDR1 SGHRS, CDR2 YFSETQ. CDR3 size: 14 residues. The CDR3 coding sequence is TGCGCCAGCAGCGGGGGGGCAGGGAATCAGCCCCAGCATTTT. It specifies CASSGGAGNQPQHF. Full variable domain (missing parts from reference TRBV5-1 and TRBJ1-5): KAGVTQTPRYLIKTRGQQVTLSCSPISGHRSVSWYQQTPGQGLQFLFEYFSETQRNKGNFPGRFSGRQFSNSRSEMNVSTLELGDSALYLCASSGGAGNQPQHFGDGTRLSIL.

This clonotype occurred many times. This chain joins TRBV7-9 and TRBJ2-7; perhaps TRBD1 as D (6 bases). Trimming stripped 0 bases from V and 2 bases from J, with 14 bases between. The germline V gene encodes CDR1 SEHNR and CDR2 FQNEAQ (reference sequence). This CDR3 has 16 residues. CDR3 sequence (DNA): TGTGCCAGCAGCTTAGCGCTGCAGGGGTCCCCCTACGAGCAGTACTTC. Encoded protein: CASSLALQGSPYEQYF. Using reference TRBV7-9 and TRBJ2-7 for the parts outside the CDR3, the full variable domain is DTGVSQNPRHKITKRGQNVTFRCDPISEHNRLYWYRQTLGQGPEFLTYFQNEAQLEKSRLLSDRFSAERPKGSFSTLEIQRTEQGDSAMYLCASSLALQGSPYEQYFGPGTRLTVT.

This clonotype was found many times. The chain combines TRBV5-6 with TRBJ2-7, with 11 bases fitting TRBD2. J gave up 5 bases and V 0 bases, and 4 bases lay outside the gene matches. Per the germline V gene, CDR1 is SGHDT and CDR2 is YYEEEE. This CDR3 spans 15 amino acids. The CDR3 DNA reads TGTGCCAGCAGCTTGGGACTAGCGGGGTTTAACGAGCAGTACTTC. Its translation is CASSLGLAGFNEQYF.

This clonotype has ten or more counts. V usage is TRBV2 and J usage is TRBJ1-1; D is unresolved. In germline, CDR1 is SNHLY, CDR2 FYNNEI. This CDR3 has 12 residues. The V end was cut by 8 bases, the J end by 5 bases, with 12 bases between. CDR3: CASLPPLTEAFF. The CDR3 DNA reads as TGTGCCAGCCTCCCCCCACTAACTGAAGCTTTCTTT.

In this sample, this clonotype turned up many times. The chain employs TRBV5-1 and TRBJ2-1; 8 bases match TRBD2. J was trimmed by 3 bases and V by 5 bases; bases with no gene match: 7. Germline V gene lookup returns CDR1 SGHRS and CDR2 YFSETQ. The CDR3 loop spans 15 amino acids. Here the CDR3 reads CASRPTGTSYNEQFF. DNA of the CDR3: TGCGCCAGCAGACCGACCGGGACTAGCTACAATGAGCAGTTCTTC.

This clonotype has ten or more counts. The chain joins TRBV2 to TRBJ2-7; 12 nucleotides line up with TRBD2. J lost 7 bases, V lost 6 bases, and 4 bases had no gene match. Germline V CDR1 and CDR2: SNHLY, FYNNEI. This CDR3 has 13 residues. The CDR3 sequence: CASRKGLAGEQYF. The DNA for the CDR3 is TGTGCCAGCAGAAAGGGACTAGCGGGTGAGCAGTACTTC.

This clonotype was recorded at least ten times. The V call is TRBV4-3, the J call TRBJ2-2; no firm D call. Deletions cut 0 bases from V and 7 bases from J, with 12 bases between. The CDR3 has 15 amino acids. Per germline, CDR1 LGHNA and CDR2 YSLEER. CDR3 amino acids: CASSQDIGRGGELFF. CDR3 bases: TGCGCCAGCAGCCAAGATATCGGACGCGGCGGGGAGCTGTTTTTT.

This clonotype was recorded at least ten times. The chain joins TRBV29-1 to TRBJ1-1; 8 nucleotides match TRBD1. There are 10 residues in the CDR3. Looked up from germline, CDR1 is SQVTM and CDR2 is ANQGSEA. Trimming cost V 7 bases and J 11 bases; bases outside gene matches: 6. CDR3 DNA sequence: TGCAGCGGAGGACAGGGTGGGGCTTTCTTT. Its protein product is CSGGQGGAFF.

The chain carries TRBV28 and TRBJ2-1; a weak D match, TRBD2 (5 bases). The CDR3 is 16 residues long. V lost 4 bases and J lost 0, with 13 bases in between. The germline V gene has CDR1 MDHEN and CDR2 SYDVKM. Here the CDR3 reads CASSSWLAASYNEQFF. In DNA, the CDR3 is TGTGCCAGCAGTTCTTGGCTAGCTGCCTCCTACAATGAGCAGTTCTTC.

This chain connects TRBV12-3 or TRBV12-4 to TRBJ2-3; D is unclear. Trimming cost V 8 bases and J 0 bases, with 9 bases left between them. This CDR3 is built from 13 residues. CDR3 residues: CASCSWSTDTQYF. CDR3 DNA sequence: TGTGCCAGCTGCAGCTGGAGCACAGATACGCAGTATTTT.

This clonotype was detected many times. This chain joins TRBV2 and TRBJ2-7; D is perhaps TRBD1 (5 bases). The V gene's germline CDR1 is SNHLY and CDR2 FYNNEI. The CDR3 runs 14 residues. The V end was cut by 3 bases, the J end by 2 bases, with 11 bases between. The CDR3 loop is CASSDEAGPYEQYF. CDR3 DNA sequence: TGTGCCAGCAGTGATGAGGCAGGGCCCTACGAGCAGTACTTC.

This clonotype occurred many times. The chain joins TRBV5-1 to TRBJ2-3, with 11 bases aligning to TRBD1. J gave up 1 base and V 4 bases, and 5 bases lay outside the gene matches. The germline gives CDR1 SGHRS, CDR2 YFSETQ. This CDR3 has 16 residues. The CDR3 coding sequence is TGCGCCAGCAGCGTGGACAGGGGGCTGGGCACAGATACGCAGTATTTT. It codes for CASSVDRGLGTDTQYF.

Many counts were recorded for this clonotype. The chain links TRBV12-3 or TRBV12-4 to TRBJ2-1; the match to TRBD2 covers 11 bases. The CDR3 totals 15 residues. The trim removed 5 bases at V and 5 bases at J, leaving 5 bases unmatched. CDR3: CASSPLAGANNEQFF. CDR3 DNA sequence: TGTGCCAGCAGTCCACTAGCGGGGGCGAACAATGAGCAGTTCTTC.

The rearrangement joins TRBV7-6 to TRBJ2-1; D may correspond to TRBD1 or TRBD2 (5 bases each). The CDR3 is made up of 16 amino acids. Between the trimmed V and J ends, which lost 5 bases and 2 bases, there was a span of 16 bases. From germline, CDR1 is SGHVS and CDR2 FNYEAQ. Written as DNA, the CDR3 is TGTGCCAGCAGCAGGACGGGGACGATCCCCTACAATGAGCAGTTCTTC. Its protein product is CASSRTGTIPYNEQFF.